This T cell receptor beta chain emerged from a study of blood T cell repertoires in COVID-19. Study context: Acute and convalescent COVID-19 specimens originated in the United States, Italy and Spain. T cells, B-cell-depleted T cells, or PBMCs supplied cDNA or gDNA.

Only in-frame clones appear in the TCRdb table, and some are missing; sequencing was by immunoSEQ multiplex PCR. In the table there are under 300,000 clones, approximately 81% of which are singletons. CDR3 size: 16 residues. Germline V lookup: CDR1 LNHDA, CDR2 SQIVND (reference sequence). V trimming: 0 bases; J trimming: 2 bases; junction bases outside the gene matches: 4. Sequencing input: peripheral blood. The V and J genes are TRBV19 and TRBJ2-3, with 8 bases aligning to TRBD2. The clonotype comes from a woman aged 60-75 years with active or convalescent COVID-19. In DNA form, the CDR3 reads TGTGCCAGTAGTATAGACACTAGCGGAGCCACAGATACGCAGTATTTT. Amino acids: CASSIDTSGATDTQYF.